This TCR beta chain is from a study of shared clonotypes between healthy human individuals. The CDR3 length is 14 residues. The V gene's germline CDR1 is SGHRS and CDR2 YFSETQ. V dropped 4 bases and J dropped 5 bases, with 15 bases sitting between them. Within Nashville, Tennessee resided all donors, each a Caucasian adult. Profiling relied on immunoSEQ multiplex PCR, and the TCRdb table lists in-frame clones only, not all of them. The table includes fewer than 850,000 clones, roughly 78% detected once. On this clone: Other DNA sequences in the sample encode the same CDR3.

The TCR sequence derives from a woman younger than 45 in good health. Specimen: memory CD4+ T cells sorted from blood. Documented subset: CD45RA-negative fraction. J is TRBJ1-1 and V is TRBV5-1; tentatively, D is TRBD1 (5 bases). The CDR3 nucleotides read TGCGCCAGCAGCCTTCAGGGCGGGAGGACTGAAGCTTTCTTT. Its translation: CASSLQGGRTEAFF.